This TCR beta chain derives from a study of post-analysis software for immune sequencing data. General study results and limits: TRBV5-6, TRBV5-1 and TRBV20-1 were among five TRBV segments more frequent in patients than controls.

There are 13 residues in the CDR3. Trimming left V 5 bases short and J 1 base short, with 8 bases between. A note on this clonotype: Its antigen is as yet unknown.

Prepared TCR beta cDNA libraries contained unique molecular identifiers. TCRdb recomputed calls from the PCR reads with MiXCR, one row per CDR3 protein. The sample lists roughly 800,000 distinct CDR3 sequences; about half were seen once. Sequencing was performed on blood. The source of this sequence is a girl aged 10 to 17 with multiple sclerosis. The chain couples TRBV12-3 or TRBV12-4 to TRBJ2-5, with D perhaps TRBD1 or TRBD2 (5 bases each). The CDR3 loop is CASSGGAQETQYF. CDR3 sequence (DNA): TGTGCCAGCAGTGGGGGTGCCCAAGAGACCCAGTACTTC.